The source of this T cell receptor (beta chain) is a study of T cells in tumors after PD-1 blockade. Study details: No patient had prior checkpoint blockade, systemic immunosuppression, or radiotherapy within 4 weeks. Blood samples averaged about 120,000 templates (range roughly 22,000-260,000) and roughly 39,000 unique clonotypes.

Profiled with immunoSEQ multiplex PCR; TCRdb holds only in-frame clones, not every one. This table has 15,000 to 25,000 clones, 65% to 85% appearing once. After removal of 6 bases from V and 2 bases from J, the junction contained 10 bases not matched to a gene. Germline CDR1 SGHDT, CDR2 YYEEEE. This CDR3 comprises 15 residues. Tumor or blood genomic DNA was sequenced, with inputs of about 550 ng to 6,500 ng. The source material was PBMCs, sampled after anti-PD-1 therapy. This sequence originates from a human donor with advanced basal cell or squamous cell carcinoma (not recorded which). The rearrangement uses TRBV5-6 and TRBJ1-2; 7 bases are a match to TRBD1. The chain's CDR3 is CASKRGQALNYGYTF. The CDR3 DNA reads TGTGCCAGCAAAAGGGGGCAGGCCCTGAACTATGGCTACACCTTC.